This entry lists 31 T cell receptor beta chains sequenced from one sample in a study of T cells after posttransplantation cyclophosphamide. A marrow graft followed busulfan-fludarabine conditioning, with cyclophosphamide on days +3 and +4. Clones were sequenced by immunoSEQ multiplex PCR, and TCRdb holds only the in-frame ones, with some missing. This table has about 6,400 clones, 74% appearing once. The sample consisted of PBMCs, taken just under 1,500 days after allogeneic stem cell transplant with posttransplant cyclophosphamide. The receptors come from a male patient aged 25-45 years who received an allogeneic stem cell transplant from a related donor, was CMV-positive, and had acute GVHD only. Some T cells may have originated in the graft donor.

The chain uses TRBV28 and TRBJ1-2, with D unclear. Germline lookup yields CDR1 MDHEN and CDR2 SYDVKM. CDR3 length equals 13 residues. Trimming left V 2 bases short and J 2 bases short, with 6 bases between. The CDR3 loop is CASSLGANYGYTF. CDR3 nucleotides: TGTGCCAGCAGTTTAGGAGCAAACTATGGCTACACCTTC.

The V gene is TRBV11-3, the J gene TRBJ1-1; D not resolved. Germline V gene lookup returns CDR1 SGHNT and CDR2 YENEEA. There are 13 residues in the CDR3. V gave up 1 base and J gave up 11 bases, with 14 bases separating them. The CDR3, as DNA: TGTGCCAGCAGCTTAGGAGGGCGGAATCAGGCTTTCTTT. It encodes CASSLGGRNQAFF.

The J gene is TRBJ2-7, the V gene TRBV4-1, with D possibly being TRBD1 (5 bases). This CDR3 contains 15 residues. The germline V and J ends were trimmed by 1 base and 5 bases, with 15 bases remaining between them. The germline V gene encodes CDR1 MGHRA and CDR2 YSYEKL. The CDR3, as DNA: TGCGCCAGCAGCCAAGTGCCCAGGGAATGGAACGAGCAGTACTTC. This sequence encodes CASSQVPREWNEQYF.

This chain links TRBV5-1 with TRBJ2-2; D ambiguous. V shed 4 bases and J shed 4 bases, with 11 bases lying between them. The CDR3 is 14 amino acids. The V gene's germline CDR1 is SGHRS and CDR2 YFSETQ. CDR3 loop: CASSPSLGTGELFF. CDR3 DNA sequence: TGCGCCAGCAGCCCATCCCTAGGCACCGGGGAGCTGTTTTTT.

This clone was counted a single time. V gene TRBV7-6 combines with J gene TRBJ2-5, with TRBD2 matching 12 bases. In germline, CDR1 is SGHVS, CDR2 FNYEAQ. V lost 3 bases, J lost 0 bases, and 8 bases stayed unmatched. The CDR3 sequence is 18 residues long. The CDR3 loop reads CASSLGKLAGGHQETQYF. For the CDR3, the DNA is TGTGCCAGCAGCTTGGGCAAACTAGCGGGGGGACACCAAGAGACCCAGTACTTC.

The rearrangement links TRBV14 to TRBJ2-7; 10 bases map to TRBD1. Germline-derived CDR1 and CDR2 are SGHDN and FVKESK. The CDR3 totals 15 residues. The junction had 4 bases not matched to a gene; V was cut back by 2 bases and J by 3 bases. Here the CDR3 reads CASSQFRDRGYEQYF. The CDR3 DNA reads TGTGCCAGCAGCCAATTCCGGGACAGGGGCTACGAGCAGTACTTC.

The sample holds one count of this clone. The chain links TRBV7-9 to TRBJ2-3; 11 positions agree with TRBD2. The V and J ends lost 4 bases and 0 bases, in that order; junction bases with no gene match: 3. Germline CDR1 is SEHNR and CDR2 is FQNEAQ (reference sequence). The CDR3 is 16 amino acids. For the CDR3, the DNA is TGTGCCAGCAGCTCAGGGACTAGCGGCAGCACAGATACGCAGTATTTT. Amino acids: CASSSGTSGSTDTQYF.

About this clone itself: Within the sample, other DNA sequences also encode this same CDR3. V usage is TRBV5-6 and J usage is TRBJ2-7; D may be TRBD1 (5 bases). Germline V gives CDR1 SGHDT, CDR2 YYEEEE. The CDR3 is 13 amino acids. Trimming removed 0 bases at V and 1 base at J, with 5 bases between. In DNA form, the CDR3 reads TGTGCCAGCAGCTTGGGACAGTCCTACGAGCAGTACTTC. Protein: CASSLGQSYEQYF.

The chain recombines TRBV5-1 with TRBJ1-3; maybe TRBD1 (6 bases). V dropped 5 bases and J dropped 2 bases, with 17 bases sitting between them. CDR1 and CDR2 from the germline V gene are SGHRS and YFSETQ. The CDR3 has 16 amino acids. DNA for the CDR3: TGCGCCAGCAGTATGGGGACCCCAGGGGCTGGAAACACCATATATTTT. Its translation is CASSMGTPGAGNTIYF.

The CDR3 nucleotides are TGTGCCAGCAGTGAAGGGACAGGGGGCGGGTTGACCTACGAGCAGTACTTC. Translating gives CASSEGTGGGLTYEQYF. The chain is built from TRBV6-1 and TRBJ2-7; 11 bases are shared with TRBD1. CDR1 is MNHNS, CDR2 SASEGT, per germline. The CDR3 runs 17 residues. The ends lost 1 base at V and 2 bases at J; junction bases unmatched: 7.

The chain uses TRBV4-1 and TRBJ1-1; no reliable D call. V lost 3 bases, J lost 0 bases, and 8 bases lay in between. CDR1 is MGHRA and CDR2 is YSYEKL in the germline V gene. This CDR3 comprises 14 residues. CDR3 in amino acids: CASSHPTLNTEAFF. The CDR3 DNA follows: TGCGCCAGCAGCCATCCGACATTGAACACTGAAGCTTTCTTT.

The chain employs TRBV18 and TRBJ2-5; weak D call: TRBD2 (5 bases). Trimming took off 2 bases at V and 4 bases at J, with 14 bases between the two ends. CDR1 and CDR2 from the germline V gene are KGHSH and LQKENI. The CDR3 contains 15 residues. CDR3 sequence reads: CASSPTGVNGETQYF. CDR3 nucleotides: TGTGCCAGCTCACCAACCGGGGTTAACGGAGAGACCCAGTACTTC.

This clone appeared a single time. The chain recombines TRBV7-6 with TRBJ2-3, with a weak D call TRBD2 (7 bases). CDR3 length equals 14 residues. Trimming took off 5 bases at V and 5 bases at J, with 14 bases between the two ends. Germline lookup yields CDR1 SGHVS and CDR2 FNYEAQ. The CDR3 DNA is TGTGCCAGCAGCGGAGGGGGGGTAAGAGATACGCAGTATTTT. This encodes CASSGGGVRDTQYF.

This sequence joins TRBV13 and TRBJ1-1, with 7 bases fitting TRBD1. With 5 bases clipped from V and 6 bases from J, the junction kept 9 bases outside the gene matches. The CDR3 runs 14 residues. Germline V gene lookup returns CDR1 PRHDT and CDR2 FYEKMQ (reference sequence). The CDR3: CASSLTSTGPEAFF. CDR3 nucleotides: TGTGCCAGCAGCCTTACCTCGACAGGGCCTGAAGCTTTCTTT.

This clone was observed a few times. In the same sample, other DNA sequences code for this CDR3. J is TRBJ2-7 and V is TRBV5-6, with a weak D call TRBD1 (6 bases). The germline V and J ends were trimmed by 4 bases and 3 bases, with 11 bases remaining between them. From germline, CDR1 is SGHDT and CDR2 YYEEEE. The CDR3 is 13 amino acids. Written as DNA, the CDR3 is TGTGCCAGCAGCCTCGGACAGAGCTACGAGCAGTACTTC. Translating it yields CASSLGQSYEQYF.

CDR3 amino acids: CASSLRGQSNNSPLHF. Here the CDR3 DNA reads TGTGCCAGCAGCTTAAGGGGACAGTCCAATAATTCACCCCTCCACTTT. V and J are TRBV7-2 and TRBJ1-6; 7 positions match TRBD1. This CDR3 is 16 amino acids long. J gave up 5 bases and V 2 bases, and 6 bases lay outside the gene matches. Looked up from germline, CDR1 is SGHTA and CDR2 is FQGNSA.

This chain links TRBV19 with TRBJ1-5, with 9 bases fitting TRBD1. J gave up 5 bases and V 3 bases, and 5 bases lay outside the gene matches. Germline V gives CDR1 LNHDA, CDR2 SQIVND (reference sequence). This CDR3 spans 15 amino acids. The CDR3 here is CASSMGTGMYQPQHF. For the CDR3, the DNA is TGTGCCAGTAGTATGGGGACAGGGATGTATCAGCCCCAGCATTTT.

The CDR3 here is CASSLAGTGESPLHF. As DNA, the CDR3 is TGTGCCAGCAGCTTAGCGGGGACAGGGGAATCACCCCTCCACTTT. The gene calls are TRBV7-9 and TRBJ1-6; 10 bases align to TRBD1. V shed 0 bases, J shed 10 bases, and the junction held 3 bases outside the gene matches. The CDR3 is 15 amino acids. Germline V gene lookup returns CDR1 SEHNR and CDR2 FQNEAQ (reference sequence).

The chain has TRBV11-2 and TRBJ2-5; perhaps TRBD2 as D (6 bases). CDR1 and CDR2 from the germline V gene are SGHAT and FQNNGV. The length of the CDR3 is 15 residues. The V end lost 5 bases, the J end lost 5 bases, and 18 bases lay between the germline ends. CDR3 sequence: CASSIRDFLMETQYF. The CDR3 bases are TGTGCCAGCAGCATCCGGGACTTTCTTATGGAGACCCAGTACTTC.

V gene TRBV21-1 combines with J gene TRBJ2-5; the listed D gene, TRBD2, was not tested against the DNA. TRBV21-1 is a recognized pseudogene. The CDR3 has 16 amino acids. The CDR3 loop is CASSILAGGPGGTQYF. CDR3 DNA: TGTGCCAGCAGCATTCTAGCGGGGGGGCCCGGAGGGACCCAGTACTTC.

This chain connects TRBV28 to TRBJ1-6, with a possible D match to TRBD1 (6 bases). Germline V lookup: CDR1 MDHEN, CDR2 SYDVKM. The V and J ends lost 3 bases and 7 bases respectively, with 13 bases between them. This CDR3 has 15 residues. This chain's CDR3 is CASSLGGQGNSPLHF. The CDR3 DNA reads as TGTGCCAGCAGTTTGGGTGGGCAGGGGAATTCACCCCTCCACTTT.

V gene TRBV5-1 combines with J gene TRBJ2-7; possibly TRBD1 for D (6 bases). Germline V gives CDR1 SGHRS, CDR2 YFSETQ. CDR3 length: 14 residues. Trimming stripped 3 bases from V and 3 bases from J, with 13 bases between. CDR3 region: CASSSGELGYEQYF. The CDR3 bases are TGCGCCAGCAGCTCAGGGGAATTAGGCTACGAGCAGTACTTC.

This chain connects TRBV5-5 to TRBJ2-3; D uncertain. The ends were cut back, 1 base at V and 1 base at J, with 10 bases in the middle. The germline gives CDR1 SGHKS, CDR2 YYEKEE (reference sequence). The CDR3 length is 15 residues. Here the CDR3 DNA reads TGTGCCAGCAGCTTGAGACTTCACCGCACAGATACGCAGTATTTT. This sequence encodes CASSLRLHRTDTQYF. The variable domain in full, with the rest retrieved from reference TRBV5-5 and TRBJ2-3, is DAGVTQSPTHLIKTRGQQVTLRCSPISGHKSVSWYQQVLGQGPQFIFQYYEKEERGRGNFPDRFSARQFPNYSSELNVNALLLGDSALYLCASSLRLHRTDTQYFGPGTRLTVL.

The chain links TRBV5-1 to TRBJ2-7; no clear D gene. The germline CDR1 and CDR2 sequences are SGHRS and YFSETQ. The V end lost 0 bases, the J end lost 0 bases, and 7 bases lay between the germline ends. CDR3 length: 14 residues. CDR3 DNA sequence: TGCGCCAGCAGCTTGGGGTCGGGCTCCTACGAGCAGTACTTC. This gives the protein CASSLGSGSYEQYF.

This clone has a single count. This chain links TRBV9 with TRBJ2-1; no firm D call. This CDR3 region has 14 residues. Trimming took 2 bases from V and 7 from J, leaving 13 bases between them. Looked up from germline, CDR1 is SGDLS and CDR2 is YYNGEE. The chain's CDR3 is CASSVPEQDNEQFF. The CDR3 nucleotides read TGTGCCAGCAGCGTCCCCGAACAAGATAATGAGCAGTTCTTC.

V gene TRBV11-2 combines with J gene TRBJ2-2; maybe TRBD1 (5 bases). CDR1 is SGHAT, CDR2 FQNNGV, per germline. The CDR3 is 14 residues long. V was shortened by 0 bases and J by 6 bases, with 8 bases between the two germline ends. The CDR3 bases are TGTGCCAGCAGCTTAGACAGGGCGGCCGGGGAGCTGTTTTTT. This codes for CASSLDRAAGELFF.

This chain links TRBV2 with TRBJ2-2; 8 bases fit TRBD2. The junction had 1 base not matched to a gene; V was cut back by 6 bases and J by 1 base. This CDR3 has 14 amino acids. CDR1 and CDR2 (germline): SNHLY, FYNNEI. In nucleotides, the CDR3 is TGTGCCAGCAGGCGGGGGGAGAACACCGGGGAGCTGTTTTTT. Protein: CASRRGENTGELFF.

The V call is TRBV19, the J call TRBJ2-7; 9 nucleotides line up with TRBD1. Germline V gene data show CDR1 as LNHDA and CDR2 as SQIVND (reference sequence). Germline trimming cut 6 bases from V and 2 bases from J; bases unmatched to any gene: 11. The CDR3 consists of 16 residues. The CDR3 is CASSPWGQGGTYEQYF. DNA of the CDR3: TGTGCCAGTAGCCCCTGGGGACAGGGAGGAACCTACGAGCAGTACTTC.

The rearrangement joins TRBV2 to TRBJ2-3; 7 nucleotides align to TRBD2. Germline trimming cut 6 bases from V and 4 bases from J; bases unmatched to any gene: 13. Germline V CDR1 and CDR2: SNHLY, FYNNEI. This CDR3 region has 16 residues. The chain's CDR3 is CASRVSFAGVSDTQYF. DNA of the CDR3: TGTGCCAGCAGGGTCAGTTTCGCGGGGGTGTCAGATACGCAGTATTTT.

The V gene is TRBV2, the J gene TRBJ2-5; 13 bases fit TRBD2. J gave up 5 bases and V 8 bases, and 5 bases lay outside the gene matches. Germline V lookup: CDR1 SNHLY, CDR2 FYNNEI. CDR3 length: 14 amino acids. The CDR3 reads CASQGLAGAETQYF. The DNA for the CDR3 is TGTGCCAGCCAAGGACTAGCGGGGGCTGAGACCCAGTACTTC.

The CDR3 DNA reads TGCGCCAGCAGGCAGGGGATTGTCCTGAACACTGAAGCTTTCTTT. This gives the protein CASRQGIVLNTEAFF. The chain uses TRBV4-3 and TRBJ1-1; D is perhaps TRBD1 (6 bases). The CDR3 is made up of 15 amino acids. The V gene lost 6 bases and the J gene lost 0 bases, with 14 bases spanning the gap. CDR1 and CDR2 (germline): LGHNA, YSLEER.